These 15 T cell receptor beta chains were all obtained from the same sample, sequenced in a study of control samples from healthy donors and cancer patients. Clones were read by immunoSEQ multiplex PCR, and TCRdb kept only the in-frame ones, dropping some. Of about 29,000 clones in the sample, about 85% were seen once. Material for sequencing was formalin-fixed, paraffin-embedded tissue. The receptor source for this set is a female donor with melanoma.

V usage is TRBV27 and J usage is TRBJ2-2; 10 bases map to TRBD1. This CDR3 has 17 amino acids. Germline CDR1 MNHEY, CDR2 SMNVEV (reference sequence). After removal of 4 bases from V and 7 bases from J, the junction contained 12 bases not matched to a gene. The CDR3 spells CASSSGQGIGGIGELFF. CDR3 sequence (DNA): TGTGCCAGCAGTTCGGGACAGGGGATAGGAGGCATCGGGGAGCTGTTTTTT.

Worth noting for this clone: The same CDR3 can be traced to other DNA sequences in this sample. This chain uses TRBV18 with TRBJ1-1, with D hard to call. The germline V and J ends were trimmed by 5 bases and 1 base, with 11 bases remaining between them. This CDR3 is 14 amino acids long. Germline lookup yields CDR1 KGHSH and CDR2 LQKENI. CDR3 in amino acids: CASSSLEGNTEAFF. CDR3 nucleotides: TGTGCCAGCTCATCCTTAGAGGGGAACACTGAAGCTTTCTTT.

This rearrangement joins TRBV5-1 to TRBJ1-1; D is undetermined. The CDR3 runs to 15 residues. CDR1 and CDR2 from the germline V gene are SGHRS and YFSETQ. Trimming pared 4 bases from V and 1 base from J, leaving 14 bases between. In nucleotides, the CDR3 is TGCGCCAGCAGCCAAAACACGGCTGGGAACACTGAAGCTTTCTTT. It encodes CASSQNTAGNTEAFF. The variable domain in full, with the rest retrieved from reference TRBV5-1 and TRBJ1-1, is KAGVTQTPRYLIKTRGQQVTLSCSPISGHRSVSWYQQTPGQGLQFLFEYFSETQRNKGNFPGRFSGRQFSNSRSEMNVSTLELGDSALYLCASSQNTAGNTEAFFGQGTRLTVV.

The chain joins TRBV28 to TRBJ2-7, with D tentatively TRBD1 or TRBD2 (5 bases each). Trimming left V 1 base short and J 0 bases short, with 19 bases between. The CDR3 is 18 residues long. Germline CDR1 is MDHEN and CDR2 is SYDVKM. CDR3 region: CASSLYPGTGSSSYEQYF. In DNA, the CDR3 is TGTGCCAGCAGTTTATATCCAGGGACCGGATCGAGCTCCTACGAGCAGTACTTC. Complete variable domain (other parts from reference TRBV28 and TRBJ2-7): DVKVTQSSRYLVKRTGEKVFLECVQDMDHENMFWYRQDPGLGLRLIYFSYDVKMKEKGDIPEGYSVSREKKERFSLILESASTNQTSMYLCASSLYPGTGSSSYEQYFGPGTRLTVT.

CDR3 loop: CASFLTVSTEAFF. In DNA, the CDR3 is TGTGCCAGCTTCCTGACAGTTTCGACTGAAGCTTTCTTT. The J gene is TRBJ1-1, the V gene TRBV18; TRBD1 might be the D (5 bases). Trimming cost V 7 bases and J 5 bases, with 14 bases left between them. The germline V gene encodes CDR1 KGHSH and CDR2 LQKENI. This CDR3 is 13 amino acids long. Complete variable domain (other parts from reference TRBV18 and TRBJ1-1): NAGVMQNPRHLVRRRGQEARLRCSPMKGHSHVYWYRQLPEEGLKFMVYLQKENIIDESGMPKERFSAEFPKEGPSILRIQQVVRGDSAAYFCASFLTVSTEAFFGQGTRLTVV.

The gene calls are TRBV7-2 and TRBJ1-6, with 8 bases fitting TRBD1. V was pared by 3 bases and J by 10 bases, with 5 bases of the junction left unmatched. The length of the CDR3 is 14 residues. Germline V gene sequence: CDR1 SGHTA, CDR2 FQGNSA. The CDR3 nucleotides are TGTGCCAGCAGCTTTGGACAGGGAGGCTCACCCCTCCACTTT. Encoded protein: CASSFGQGGSPLHF.

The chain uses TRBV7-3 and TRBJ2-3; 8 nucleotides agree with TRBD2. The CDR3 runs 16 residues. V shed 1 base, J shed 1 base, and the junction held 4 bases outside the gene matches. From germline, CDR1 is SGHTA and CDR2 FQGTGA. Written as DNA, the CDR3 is TGTGCCAGCAGCTTAAATCCGGGAGGGCGCACAGATACGCAGTATTTT. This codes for CASSLNPGGRTDTQYF.

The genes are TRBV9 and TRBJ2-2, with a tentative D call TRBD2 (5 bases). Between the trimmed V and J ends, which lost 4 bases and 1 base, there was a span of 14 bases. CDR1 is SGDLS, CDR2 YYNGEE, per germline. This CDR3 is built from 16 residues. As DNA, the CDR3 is TGTGCCAGCAGCTTCCTTGAGGGCGTGAACACCGGGGAGCTGTTTTTT. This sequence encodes CASSFLEGVNTGELFF.

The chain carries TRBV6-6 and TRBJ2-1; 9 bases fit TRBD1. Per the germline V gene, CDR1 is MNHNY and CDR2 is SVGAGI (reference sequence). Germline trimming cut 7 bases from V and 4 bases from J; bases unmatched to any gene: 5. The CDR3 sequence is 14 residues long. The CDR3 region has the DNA TGTGCCAGCATCCCGGGACAGGGATACAATGAGCAGTTCTTC. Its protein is CASIPGQGYNEQFF.

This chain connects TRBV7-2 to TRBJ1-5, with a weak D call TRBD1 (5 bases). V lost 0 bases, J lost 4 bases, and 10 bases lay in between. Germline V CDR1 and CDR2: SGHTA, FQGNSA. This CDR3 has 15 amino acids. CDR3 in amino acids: CASSLALGGNQPQHF. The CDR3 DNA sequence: TGTGCCAGCAGCTTAGCGCTTGGGGGGAATCAGCCCCAGCATTTT.

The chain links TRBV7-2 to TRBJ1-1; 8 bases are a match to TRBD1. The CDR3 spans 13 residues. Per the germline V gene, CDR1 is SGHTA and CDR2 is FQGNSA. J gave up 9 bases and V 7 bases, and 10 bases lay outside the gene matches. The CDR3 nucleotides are TGTGCCAGCACCGTCGACAGGGGAGAAAAAGCTTTCTTT. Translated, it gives CASTVDRGEKAFF.

The CDR3, as DNA: TGTGCCAGCAGCTGGGGGGACAGTGAAGCTTTCTTT. Its translation is CASSWGDSEAFF. V gene TRBV5-5 combines with J gene TRBJ1-1, with 7 bases that match TRBD1. Germline loops: CDR1 SGHKS, CDR2 YYEKEE (reference sequence). This CDR3 contains 12 residues. The V gene end was trimmed by 3 bases and the J gene end by 7 bases; junction bases not matched to a gene: 3.

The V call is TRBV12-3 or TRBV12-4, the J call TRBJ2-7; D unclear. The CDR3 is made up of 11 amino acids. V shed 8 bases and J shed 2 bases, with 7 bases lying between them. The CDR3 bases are TGTGCCAGCGGCCCCACCTACGAGCAGTACTTC. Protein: CASGPTYEQYF.

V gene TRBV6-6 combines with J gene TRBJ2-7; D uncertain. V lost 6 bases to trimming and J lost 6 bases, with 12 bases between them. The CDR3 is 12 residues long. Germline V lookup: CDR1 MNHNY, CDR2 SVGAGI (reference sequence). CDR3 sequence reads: CASRTSEGEQYF. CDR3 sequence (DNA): TGTGCCAGCAGAACAAGCGAAGGCGAGCAGTACTTC.

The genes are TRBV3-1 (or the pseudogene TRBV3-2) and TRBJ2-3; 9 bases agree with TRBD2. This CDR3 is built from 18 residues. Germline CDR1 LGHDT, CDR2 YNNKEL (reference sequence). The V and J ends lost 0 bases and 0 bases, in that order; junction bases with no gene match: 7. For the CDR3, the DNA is TGTGCCAGCAGCCAAGAAAGGTTTCTAGCGGGGAGCACAGATACGCAGTATTTT. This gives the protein CASSQERFLAGSTDTQYF.